Listed below are T cell receptor beta chains from one sample, sequenced in a study of T cells after somatic rescue of genetic block. Assay used: immunoSEQ multiplex PCR; TCRdb lists only in-frame clones, some missing. Of 60,000 to 90,000 clones in the sample, approximately 91% were seen once. The sequenced material came from peripheral blood mononuclear cells (PBMCs). The receptors were sampled from a man aged 30 to 45. Each CDR3 is given with its conserved first and last residue. Each record gives: clone size, V gene, CDR3 length, J gene, D gene, CDR3 protein, CDR3 DNA. The D gene is left open where the match is weak. Rows may omit the clone size; those that give it use once, few, many or a size class.

size: .; V: TRBV7-9; length: 16; J: TRBJ2-2; D: TRBD1; CDR3: CASSLLTGVDTGELFF; DNA: TGTGCCAGCAGCTTACTGACAGGGGTAGACACCGGGGAGCTGTTTTTT
size: .; V: TRBV6-1; length: 14; J: TRBJ2-5; D: .; CDR3: CASSGTFSIGTQYF; DNA: TGTGCCAGCAGTGGGACCTTCTCTATTGGGACCCAGTACTTC
size: .; V: TRBV5-5; length: 13; J: TRBJ1-1; D: TRBD1; CDR3: CASSLGRDREAFF; DNA: TGTGCCAGCAGCTTGGGGCGGGACAGAGAAGCTTTCTTT
size: .; V: TRBV28; length: 19; J: TRBJ2-6; D: TRBD1; CDR3: CASSRGFGTGVLGANVLTF; DNA: TGTGCCAGCAGTCGGGGGTTTGGGACAGGGGTATTGGGGGCCAACGTCCTGACTTTC
size: .; V: TRBV9; length: 13; J: TRBJ2-6; D: .; CDR3: CASSASGANVLTF; DNA: TGTGCCAGCAGCGCATCTGGGGCCAACGTCCTGACTTTC
size: .; V: TRBV18; length: 16; J: TRBJ2-3; D: .; CDR3: CASSREPGITTDTQYF; DNA: TGTGCCAGCTCACGAGAGCCGGGGATTACCACAGATACGCAGTATTTT
size: .; V: TRBV9; length: 15; J: TRBJ2-6; D: .; CDR3: CASSALYSGANVLTF; DNA: TGTGCCAGCAGCGCTCTTTACTCTGGGGCCAACGTCCTGACTTTC
size: .; V: TRBV4-2; length: 14; J: TRBJ1-5; D: .; CDR3: CASSWGTNNQPQHF; DNA: TGTGCCAGCAGCTGGGGGACAAACAATCAGCCCCAGCATTTT
size: .; V: TRBV25-1; length: 12; J: TRBJ2-7; D: .; CDR3: CASSAGLYEQYF; DNA: TGTGCCAGCAGTGCAGGGCTCTACGAGCAGTACTTC
size: .; V: TRBV9; length: 13; J: TRBJ2-5; D: .; CDR3: CASSPGVQETQYF; DNA: TGTGCCAGCAGCCCAGGGGTCCAAGAGACCCAGTACTTC
size: .; V: TRBV9; length: 18; J: TRBJ1-4; D: TRBD1; CDR3: CASSVGDRGTKRGEKLFF; DNA: TGTGCCAGCAGCGTAGGGGACAGGGGAACGAAGCGGGGTGAAAAACTGTTTTTT
size: once; V: TRBV9; length: 13; J: TRBJ2-2; D: .; CDR3: CASSTRVSGELFF; DNA: TGTGCCAGCAGCACGAGGGTATCCGGGGAGCTGTTTTTT
size: .; V: TRBV7-9; length: 13; J: TRBJ2-2; D: .; CDR3: CASSLELTGELFF; DNA: TGTGCCAGCAGCTTAGAACTCACCGGGGAGCTGTTTTTT
size: .; V: TRBV20-1; length: 11; J: TRBJ1-1; D: TRBD1; CDR3: CRVNRGTEAFF; DNA: TGCAGGGTAAACAGGGGTACTGAAGCTTTCTTT
size: .; V: TRBV15; length: 16; J: TRBJ2-7; D: .; CDR3: CATSSEDRRISYEQYF; DNA: TGTGCCACCAGCAGCGAGGACAGAAGAATCTCCTACGAGCAGTACTTC
size: .; V: TRBV6-1; length: 13; J: TRBJ1-1; D: .; CDR3: CASSWGANTEAFF; DNA: TGTGCCAGCAGTTGGGGGGCGAACACTGAAGCTTTCTTT
size: .; V: TRBV14; length: 14; J: TRBJ2-7; D: .; CDR3: CASSQEIRGFEQYF; DNA: TGTGCCAGCAGCCAAGAAATTAGGGGGTTCGAGCAGTACTTC
size: .; V: TRBV28; length: 13; J: TRBJ1-3; D: .; CDR3: CASSTASGNTIYF; DNA: TGTGCCAGCAGTACAGCCTCTGGAAACACCATATATTTT
size: .; V: TRBV5-4; length: 15; J: TRBJ2-7; D: TRBD2; CDR3: CASSPGLAGVYEQYF; DNA: TGTGCCAGCAGCCCCGGACTAGCGGGGGTCTACGAGCAGTACTTC
size: .; V: TRBV7-9; length: 15; J: TRBJ2-5; D: .; CDR3: CASSGQADTDETQYF; DNA: TGTGCCAGCAGCGGACAAGCGGACACTGACGAGACCCAGTACTTC
size: .; V: TRBV4-1; length: 16; J: TRBJ1-2; D: TRBD1; CDR3: CASSQDLGQGAWGYTF; DNA: TGCGCCAGCAGCCAAGATCTAGGACAGGGGGCTTGGGGCTACACCTTC
size: .; V: TRBV4-1; length: 14; J: TRBJ2-7; D: .; CDR3: CASSPVGAEDEQYF; DNA: TGCGCCAGCAGCCCTGTCGGGGCTGAAGATGAGCAGTACTTC